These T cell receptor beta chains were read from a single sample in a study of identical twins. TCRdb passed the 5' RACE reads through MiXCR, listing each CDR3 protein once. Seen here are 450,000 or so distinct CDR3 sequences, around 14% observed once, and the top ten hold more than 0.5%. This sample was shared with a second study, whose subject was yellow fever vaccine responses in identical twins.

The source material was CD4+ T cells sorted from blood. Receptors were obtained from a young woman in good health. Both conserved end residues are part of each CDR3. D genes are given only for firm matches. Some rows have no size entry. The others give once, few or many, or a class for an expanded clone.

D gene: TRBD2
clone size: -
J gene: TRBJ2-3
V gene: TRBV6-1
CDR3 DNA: TGTGCCGGCCGGACTAGCGGGGGGGCGAGAGATACGCAGTATTTT
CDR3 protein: CAGRTSGGARDTQYF

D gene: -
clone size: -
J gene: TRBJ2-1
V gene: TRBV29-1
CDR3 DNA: TGCAGCGTTGGGGCGGCCTCCTACAATGAGCAGTTCTTC
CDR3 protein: CSVGAASYNEQFF

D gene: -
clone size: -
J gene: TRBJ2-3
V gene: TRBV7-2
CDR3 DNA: TGTGCCAGCAGCTACGAAGGGGGGAGGGCAGATACGCAGTATTTT
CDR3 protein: CASSYEGGRADTQYF

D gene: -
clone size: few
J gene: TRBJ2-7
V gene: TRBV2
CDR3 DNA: TGTGCCAGCAGTGAAAGAGAGAACTACGAGCAGTACTTC
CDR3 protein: CASSERENYEQYF

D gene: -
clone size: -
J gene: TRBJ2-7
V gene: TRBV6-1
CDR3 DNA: TGTGCCAGCAGATCCCCCGGGCGGGCCTACGAGCAGTACTTC
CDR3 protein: CASRSPGRAYEQYF

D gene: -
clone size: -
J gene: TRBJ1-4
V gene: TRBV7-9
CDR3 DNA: TGTGCCAGCAGCCCGTGGTTCCCCGCAACTAATGAAAAACTGTTTTTT
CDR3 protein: CASSPWFPATNEKLFF

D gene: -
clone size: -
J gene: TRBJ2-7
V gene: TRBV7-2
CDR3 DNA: TGTGCCAGCAGCAAGACTAGTTACGAGCAGTACTTC
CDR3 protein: CASSKTSYEQYF

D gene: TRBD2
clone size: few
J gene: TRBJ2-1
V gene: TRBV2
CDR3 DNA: TGTGCCAGCAGTAAAACTAGCGGGAGGGTCTACAATGAGCAGTTCTTC
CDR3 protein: CASSKTSGRVYNEQFF

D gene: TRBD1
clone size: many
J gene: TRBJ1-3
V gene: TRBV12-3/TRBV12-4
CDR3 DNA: TGTGCCAGCAGTTTTGAGACCGGGACAGGGTTCGGAAACACCATATATTTT
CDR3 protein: CASSFETGTGFGNTIYF

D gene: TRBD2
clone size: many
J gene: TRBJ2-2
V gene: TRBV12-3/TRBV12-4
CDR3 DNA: TGTGCCAGCAGTCTCCCCCGAGGACTAGCGGGAGGTACCTACACCGGGGAGCTGTTTTTT
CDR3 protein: CASSLPRGLAGGTYTGELFF

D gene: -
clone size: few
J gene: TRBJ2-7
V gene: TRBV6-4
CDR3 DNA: TGTGCCAGCAGTATGACCCCATCCGGCCCCGGATCATCCGAGCAGTACTTC
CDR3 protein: CASSMTPSGPGSSEQYF

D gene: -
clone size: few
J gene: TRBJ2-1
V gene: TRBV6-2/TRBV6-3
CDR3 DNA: TGTGCCAGCAGTTACTCCGTAGTAGCGCAGTTCTTC
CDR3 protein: CASSYSVVAQFF

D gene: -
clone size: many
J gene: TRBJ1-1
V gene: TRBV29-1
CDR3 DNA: TGCAGCGTTGTTAAAGGGGCTTGGGCTTTCTTT
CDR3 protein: CSVVKGAWAFF

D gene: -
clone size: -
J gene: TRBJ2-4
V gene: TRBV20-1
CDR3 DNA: TGCAGTGCTGCCCTGGGACTGGGGGGTAGGGACATTCAGTACTTC
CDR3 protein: CSAALGLGGRDIQYF

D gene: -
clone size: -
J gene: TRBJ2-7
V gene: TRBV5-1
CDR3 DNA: TGCGCCAGCAGCCAAGGGACTCACTCCTACGAGCAGTACTTC
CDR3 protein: CASSQGTHSYEQYF

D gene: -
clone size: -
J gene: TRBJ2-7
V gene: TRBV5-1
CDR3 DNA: TGCGCCAGCAGCGCGTCTGTTGGACTCATCTCCGAGCAGTACTTC
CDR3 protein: CASSASVGLISEQYF

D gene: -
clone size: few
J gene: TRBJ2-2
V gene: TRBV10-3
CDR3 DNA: TGTGCCATCAGCTCCAGCGGGGAGCTGTTTTTT
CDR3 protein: CAISSSGELFF

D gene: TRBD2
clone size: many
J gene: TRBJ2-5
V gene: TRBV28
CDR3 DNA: TGTGCCAGCAGTTTAGACTCGGGAGGAGAGACCCAGTACTTC
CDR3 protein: CASSLDSGGETQYF

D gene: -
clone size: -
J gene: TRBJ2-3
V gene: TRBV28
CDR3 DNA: TGTGCCAGCAGTGCAACCGGGACCCGAACAGATACGCAGTATTTT
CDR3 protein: CASSATGTRTDTQYF

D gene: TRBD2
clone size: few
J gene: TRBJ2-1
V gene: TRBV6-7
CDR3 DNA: TGTGCCAGCAGTTACGTGAGCGGGAGGGCCTGGAATGAGCAGTTCTTC
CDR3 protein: CASSYVSGRAWNEQFF

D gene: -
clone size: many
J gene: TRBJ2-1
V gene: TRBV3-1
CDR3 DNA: TGTGCCAGCAGCCAAGTCCCCTTTTATTCTGGGGACGGCCGTACTAACAATGAGCAGTTCTTC
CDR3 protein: CASSQVPFYSGDGRTNNEQFF

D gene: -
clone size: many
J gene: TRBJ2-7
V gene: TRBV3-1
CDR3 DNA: TGTGCCAGCAGCCAAGATCTGGGGGAGCAGTACTTC
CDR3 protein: CASSQDLGEQYF

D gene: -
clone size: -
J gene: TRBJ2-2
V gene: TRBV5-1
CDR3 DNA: TGCGCCAGCAGCTGGGGGGCCTCGAACACCGGGGAGCTGTTTTTT
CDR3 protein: CASSWGASNTGELFF

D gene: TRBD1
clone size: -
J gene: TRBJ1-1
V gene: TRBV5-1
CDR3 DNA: TGCGCCAGCAGCTTGGCGACAGGGATAGGGACTGAAGCTTTCTTT
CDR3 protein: CASSLATGIGTEAFF

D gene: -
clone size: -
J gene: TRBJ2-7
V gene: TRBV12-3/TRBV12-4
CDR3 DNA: TGTGCCAGCAGTTTAGAGACAGGCTACGAGCAGTACTTC
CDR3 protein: CASSLETGYEQYF

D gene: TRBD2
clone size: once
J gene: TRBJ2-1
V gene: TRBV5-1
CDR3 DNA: TGCGCCAGCAGTGATTTGGTGACTAGCGGAGTCGTCGTAGCTGAGCAGTTCTTC
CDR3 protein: CASSDLVTSGVVVAEQFF

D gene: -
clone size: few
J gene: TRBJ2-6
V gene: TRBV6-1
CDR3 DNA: TGTGCCAGCAGTAGGGCTGGGGCCAACGTCCTGACTTTC
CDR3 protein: CASSRAGANVLTF

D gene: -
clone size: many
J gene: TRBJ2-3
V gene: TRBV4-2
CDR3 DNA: TGTGCCAGCAGCCAAGATGGCAAGGAAACAGATACGCAGTATTTT
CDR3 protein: CASSQDGKETDTQYF

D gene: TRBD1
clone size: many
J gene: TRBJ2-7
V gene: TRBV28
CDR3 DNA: TGTGCCAGCAGACACCCGTGGACAGGGTCCTACGAGCAGTACTTC
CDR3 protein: CASRHPWTGSYEQYF

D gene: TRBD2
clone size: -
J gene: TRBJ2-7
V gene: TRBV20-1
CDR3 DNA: TGCAGTGCTAGGACTAGCGGGAGAGGCTACGAGCAGTACTTC
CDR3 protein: CSARTSGRGYEQYF

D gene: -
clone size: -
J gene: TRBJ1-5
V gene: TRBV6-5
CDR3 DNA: TGTGCCAGCAGGGCAGGCAATCAGCCCCAGCATTTT
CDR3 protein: CASRAGNQPQHF

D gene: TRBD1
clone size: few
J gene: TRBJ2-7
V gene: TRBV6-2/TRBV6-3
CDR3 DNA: TGTGCCAGCAGTTACTCCTGGACAGGGGGCGGCGAGCAGTACTTC
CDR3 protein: CASSYSWTGGGEQYF

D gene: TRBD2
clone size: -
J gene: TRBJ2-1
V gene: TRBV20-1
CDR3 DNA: TGCAGTGCCCCGACTAGCGGGAGATCGAGCTCCTACAATGAGCAGTTCTTC
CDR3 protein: CSAPTSGRSSSYNEQFF

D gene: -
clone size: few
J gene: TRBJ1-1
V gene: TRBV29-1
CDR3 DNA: TGCAGCGGTCGCGAACCGGAGGCTTTCTTT
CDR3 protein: CSGREPEAFF

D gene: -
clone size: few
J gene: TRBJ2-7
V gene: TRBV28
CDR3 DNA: TGTGCCAGCACCCAGGGTCTCGGGCAGTACTTC
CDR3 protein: CASTQGLGQYF

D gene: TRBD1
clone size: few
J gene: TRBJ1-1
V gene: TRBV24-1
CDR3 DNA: TGTGCCACCAGTGCAAGCGGACAGGGGGGAACGGACACTGAAGCTTTCTTT
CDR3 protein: CATSASGQGGTDTEAFF

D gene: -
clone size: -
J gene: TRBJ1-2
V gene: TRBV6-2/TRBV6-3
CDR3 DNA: TGTGCCACCATCCTTCCGGGGGATGGCTACACCTTC
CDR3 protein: CATILPGDGYTF

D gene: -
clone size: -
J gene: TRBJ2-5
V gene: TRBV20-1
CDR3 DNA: TGCAGTGCTAGCGGGGATCCCGAAGAGACCCAGTACTTC
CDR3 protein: CSASGDPEETQYF

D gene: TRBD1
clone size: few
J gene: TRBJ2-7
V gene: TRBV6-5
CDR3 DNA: TGTGCCAGCAGTTACGAGACAGGGGGCGTCGAGGGCGAGTACTTC
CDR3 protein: CASSYETGGVEGEYF

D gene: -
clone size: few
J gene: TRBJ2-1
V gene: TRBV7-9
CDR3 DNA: TGTGCCAGCAGCTTAGATGGGATTGCCTACAATGAGCAGTTCTTC
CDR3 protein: CASSLDGIAYNEQFF

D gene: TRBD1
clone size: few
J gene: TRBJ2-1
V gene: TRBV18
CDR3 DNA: TGTGCCAGCTCGAAGGGACAGGGGCTCAATGAGCAGTTCTTC
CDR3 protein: CASSKGQGLNEQFF